One sample yielded the 21 T cell receptor beta chains listed below, sequenced in a study of blood T cell repertoires in COVID-19. Assay used: immunoSEQ multiplex PCR; TCRdb lists only in-frame clones, some missing. The table includes 35,000 to 55,000 clones, approximately 90% detected once. Sequencing used peripheral blood. Source of these receptors: a human donor in a cohort sampled during active COVID-19.

The V and J genes are TRBV2 and TRBJ2-2, with TRBD2 identical over 13 bases. The CDR3 loop spans 17 amino acids. Trimming removed 5 bases from V and 0 bases from J; junction bases left unmatched: 3. The V gene's germline CDR1 is SNHLY and CDR2 FYNNEI. The CDR3 bases are TGTGCCAGCAGTCAGGGACTAGCGGGGACGAACACCGGGGAGCTGTTTTTT. Translation gives CASSQGLAGTNTGELFF.

The chain has TRBV11-2 and TRBJ1-4; the D is unclear. In germline, CDR1 is SGHAT, CDR2 FQNNGV. The V gene lost 3 bases and the J gene lost 0 bases, with 11 bases spanning the gap. The CDR3 is made up of 16 amino acids. CDR3 loop: CASSFWAPATNEKLFF. The DNA of the CDR3 is TGTGCCAGCAGCTTCTGGGCCCCTGCAACTAATGAAAAACTGTTTTTT. Full variable domain (outside the CDR3, taken from reference TRBV11-2 and TRBJ1-4): EAGVAQSPRYKIIEKRQSVAFWCNPISGHATLYWYQQILGQGPKLLIQFQNNGVVDDSQLPKDRFSAERLKGVDSTLKIQPAKLEDSAVYLCASSFWAPATNEKLFFGSGTQLSVL.

The V gene is TRBV19, the J gene TRBJ2-7; the match to TRBD1 covers 8 bases. Germline loops: CDR1 LNHDA, CDR2 SQIVND (reference sequence). V shed 1 base, J shed 1 base, and the junction held 6 bases outside the gene matches. The CDR3 extends over 16 amino acids. CDR3 coding DNA: TGTGCCAGTAGTATAGCGGCAGGGGGCGCATCCTACGAGCAGTACTTC. This encodes CASSIAAGGASYEQYF.

Only one count was recorded for this clone. The rearrangement joins TRBV20-1 to TRBJ1-1; D may be TRBD1 (5 bases). Trimming removed 3 bases at V and 3 bases at J, with 11 bases between. Germline V gives CDR1 DFQATT, CDR2 SNEGSKA (reference sequence). The CDR3 contains 13 residues. This CDR3 is CSASMSGDTEAFF. The CDR3 bases are TGCAGTGCTAGTATGTCGGGGGACACTGAAGCTTTCTTT.

The genes are TRBV4-2 and TRBJ2-1; a possible D gene is TRBD2 (5 bases). The V gene's germline CDR1 is LGHNA and CDR2 YNFKEQ. Trimming took 5 bases from V and 12 from J, leaving 17 bases between them. This CDR3 spans 13 amino acids. For the CDR3, the DNA is TGTGCCAGCAGCGCCCGATCTAGCTCCCGGCAGTTCTTC. Protein sequence: CASSARSSSRQFF.

This clone was observed once. The chain combines TRBV5-1 with TRBJ1-6; the match to TRBD1 covers 9 bases. V shed 2 bases, J shed 10 bases, and the junction held 4 bases outside the gene matches. This CDR3 is built from 14 residues. CDR1 is SGHRS, CDR2 YFSETQ, per germline. The CDR3 DNA reads TGCGCCAGCAGCTTACAGGGGGCCGGGTCACCCCTCCACTTT. This sequence encodes CASSLQGAGSPLHF.

V usage is TRBV6-1 and J usage is TRBJ1-6; D unresolved. Trimming shortened V by 1 base and J by 10 bases, and 11 bases separated the two germline ends. The CDR3 is 14 amino acids. Germline values: CDR1 MNHNS, CDR2 SASEGT. The CDR3 region has the DNA TGTGCCAGCAGTGAAGGGTCCGGGAGCTCACCCCTCCACTTT. This codes for CASSEGSGSSPLHF.

The chain couples TRBV11-1 to TRBJ1-1; D gene unclear. This CDR3 has 13 amino acids. Trimming removed 8 bases from V and 1 base from J, with 11 bases in between. CDR1 and CDR2 (germline): SGHAT, FQDESV (reference sequence). CDR3 coding DNA: TGTGCCAGCGCTCATGGAGGGAACACTGAAGCTTTCTTT. This translates into CASAHGGNTEAFF.

In DNA, the CDR3 is TGCGCCAGCAGCCAAGATATCCACGGGTCCTACGAGCAGTACTTC. As protein: CASSQDIHGSYEQYF. The V and J genes are TRBV4-3 and TRBJ2-7; D is unclear. The V and J ends lost 0 bases and 1 base respectively, with 10 bases between them. The CDR3 sequence is 15 residues long. Germline V gene lookup returns CDR1 LGHNA and CDR2 YSLEER.

This clone was seen a single time. The chain carries TRBV4-1 and TRBJ2-7, with 8 bases identical to TRBD2. V was pared by 3 bases and J by 3 bases, with 7 bases of the junction left unmatched. The germline gives CDR1 MGHRA, CDR2 YSYEKL. This CDR3 comprises 15 residues. CDR3 sequence (DNA): TGCGCCAGCAGCCAGGCTTCCGGGACTAGCTACGAGCAGTACTTC. Translating it yields CASSQASGTSYEQYF.

V and J are TRBV6-2 or TRBV6-3 and TRBJ2-2; TRBD2 matches at 10 bases. The germline V gene has CDR1 MNHEY and CDR2 SVGEGT. The CDR3 has 17 amino acids. With V trimmed by 6 bases and J by 4 bases, 11 bases remained unmatched. The chain's CDR3 is CASSRRSSGGPTGELFF. The DNA of the CDR3 is TGTGCCAGCAGCCGGCGCTCTAGCGGGGGACCCACCGGGGAGCTGTTTTTT.

This chain links TRBV20-1 with TRBJ1-5, with a tentative D call TRBD1 (6 bases). The CDR3 runs 11 residues. Germline loops: CDR1 DFQATT, CDR2 SNEGSKA (reference sequence). V shed 4 bases and J shed 7 bases, with 8 bases lying between them. The CDR3 spells CSANRGQPQHF. The CDR3 DNA reads TGCAGTGCTAATAGGGGGCAGCCCCAGCATTTT.

This clone was seen a handful of times. V is TRBV2 and J is TRBJ2-1, with unresolved D. V lost 4 bases and J 4 bases, leaving 14 bases between the germline ends. The germline V gene encodes CDR1 SNHLY and CDR2 FYNNEI. CDR3 length equals 15 residues. The CDR3 nucleotides are TGTGCCAGCAGTGCGGGTCCCGCACATTACAATGAGCAGTTCTTC. This translates into CASSAGPAHYNEQFF.

V is TRBV5-6 and J is TRBJ2-5; TRBD2 might be the D (6 bases). The length of the CDR3 is 16 residues. CDR1 and CDR2 from the germline V gene are SGHDT and YYEEEE. The V end was cut by 0 bases, the J end by 1 base, with 13 bases between. The CDR3 spells CASSLAGVGIQETQYF. Here the CDR3 DNA reads TGTGCCAGCAGCTTGGCGGGAGTGGGGATCCAAGAGACCCAGTACTTC.

CDR3 loop: CASSLSADPMRETQYF. CDR3 bases: TGCGCCAGCAGCTTGTCAGCGGACCCTATGAGAGAGACCCAGTACTTC. V usage is TRBV5-1 and J usage is TRBJ2-5; weak D call: TRBD2 (5 bases). There are 16 residues in the CDR3. V was trimmed by 1 base and J by 4 bases, leaving 17 bases between them. The germline V gene encodes CDR1 SGHRS and CDR2 YFSETQ.

Only a few counts were recorded for this clone. The CDR3 DNA sequence: TGTGCCTGCCCCCCCGGGAGGGGCTGGGTCGGGGAGCTGTTTTTT. Its protein product is CACPPGRGWVGELFF. The rearrangement uses TRBV30 and TRBJ2-2; 8 bases match TRBD2. The V and J ends lost 6 bases and 7 bases, in that order; junction bases with no gene match: 13. Germline CDR1 reads GTSNPN; CDR2 reads SVGIG (reference sequence). The CDR3 consists of 15 residues.

This chain joins TRBV12-3 or TRBV12-4 and TRBJ2-2; tentatively, D is TRBD1 (6 bases). The CDR3 is 13 residues long. V lost 4 bases to trimming and J lost 7 bases, with 10 bases between them. The CDR3 loop is CASSSGVHGELFF. As DNA, the CDR3 is TGTGCCAGCAGTTCAGGGGTTCACGGGGAGCTGTTTTTT.

V gene TRBV18 combines with J gene TRBJ1-2; possibly TRBD1 for D (6 bases). From germline, CDR1 is KGHSH and CDR2 LQKENI. Trimming removed 3 bases from V and 8 bases from J, with 16 bases in between. The CDR3 contains 14 residues. CDR3 DNA sequence: TGTGCCAGCTCACCGCCAACAGGGAAAGGGGGCTACACCTTC. This translates into CASSPPTGKGGYTF.

V and J are TRBV30 and TRBJ2-7; TRBD1 might be the D (5 bases). Germline lookup yields CDR1 GTSNPN and CDR2 SVGIG (reference sequence). This CDR3 region has 17 residues. V lost 0 bases and J 2 bases, leaving 20 bases between the germline ends. Here the CDR3 reads CAWSVRAQVAVTYEQYF. The CDR3 DNA is TGTGCCTGGAGTGTAAGGGCACAGGTAGCCGTCACCTACGAGCAGTACTTC.

This chain uses TRBV30 with TRBJ2-7; D call uncertain. Looked up from germline, CDR1 is GTSNPN and CDR2 is SVGIG (reference sequence). CDR3 length: 11 amino acids. The V gene lost 2 bases and the J gene lost 3 bases, with 5 bases spanning the gap. As DNA, the CDR3 is TGTGCCTGGAGTCCCAGCTACGAGCAGTACTTC. Residues: CAWSPSYEQYF.

DNA of the CDR3: TGTGCCAGTAGTACCACGGGACAGGCAGTGCCCCAGCATTTT. Its protein product is CASSTTGQAVPQHF. The chain employs TRBV19 and TRBJ1-5, with 8 bases identical to TRBD1. This CDR3 region has 14 residues. CDR1 is LNHDA and CDR2 is SQIVND in the germline V gene (reference sequence). J lost 9 bases, V lost 4 bases, and 8 bases had no gene match.